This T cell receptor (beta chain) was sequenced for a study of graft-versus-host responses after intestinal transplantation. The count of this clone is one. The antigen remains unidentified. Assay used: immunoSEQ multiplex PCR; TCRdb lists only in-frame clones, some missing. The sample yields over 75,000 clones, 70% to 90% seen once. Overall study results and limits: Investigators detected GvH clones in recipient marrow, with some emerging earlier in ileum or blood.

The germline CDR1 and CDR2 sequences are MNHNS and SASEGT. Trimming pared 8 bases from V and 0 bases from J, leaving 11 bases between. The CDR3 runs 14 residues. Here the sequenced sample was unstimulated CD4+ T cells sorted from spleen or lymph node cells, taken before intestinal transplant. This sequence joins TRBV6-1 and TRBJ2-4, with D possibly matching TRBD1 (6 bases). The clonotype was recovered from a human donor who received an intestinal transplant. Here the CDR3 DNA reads TGTGCCAGCCGGGACACCCAAGCCAAAAACATTCAGTACTTC. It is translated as CASRDTQAKNIQYF.